These 15 T cell receptor beta chains were sequenced from one sample in a study of T-cell reconstitution after alpha-beta-depleted transplantation in children. The authors prepared the TCRbeta library with unique molecular identifiers. TCRdb redid the calling of the PCR reads with MiXCR, one entry per CDR3 protein. The sample holds 200,000 to 250,000 distinct CDR3 sequences, 20% to 30% seen once. Sequencing was performed on PBMCs, mostly from graft donor cells, taken 360 days after TCRalphabeta/CD19-depleted stem cell transplant. All receptors derive from a female patient between 2 and 15 years old who had a stem cell transplant for congenital amegakaryocytic thrombocytopenia, so the T cells may come from the graft donor.

The table lists this clonotype with a few counts. This chain joins TRBV4-1 and TRBJ1-2; D might be TRBD1 (5 bases). The V and J ends lost 4 bases and 3 bases respectively, with 12 bases between them. The CDR3 covers 14 residues. The germline gives CDR1 MGHRA, CDR2 YSYEKL. The CDR3 bases are TGCGCCAGCAGCCGGGACCGAGGGGACTATGGCTACACCTTC. Translated, it gives CASSRDRGDYGYTF.

The chain couples TRBV20-1 to TRBJ2-5, with TRBD1 matching 7 bases. Germline V gene lookup returns CDR1 DFQATT and CDR2 SNEGSKA (reference sequence). Losses at the gene ends were 3 bases for V and 2 bases for J; bases not matched to a gene: 6. The CDR3 length is 14 residues. The CDR3 sequence: CSASLSGGQETQYF. CDR3 bases: TGCAGTGCTAGTTTGTCAGGGGGACAAGAGACCCAGTACTTC.

This rearrangement joins TRBV4-2 to TRBJ2-5; 10 nucleotides match TRBD2. With V trimmed by 5 bases and J by 4 bases, 10 bases remained unmatched. The CDR3 is 16 amino acids. CDR1 is LGHNA and CDR2 is YNFKEQ in the germline V gene. This CDR3 reads CASSLMPSGGGETQYF. The CDR3 nucleotides read TGTGCCAGCAGCTTAATGCCTAGCGGGGGTGGAGAGACCCAGTACTTC.

The CDR3 DNA reads as TGTGCCAGCAGCCCAAAACTAGCGGGCGAAAACAATGAGCAGTTCTTC. Translation: CASSPKLAGENNEQFF. The chain recombines TRBV7-2 with TRBJ2-1; 9 bases line up with TRBD2. V was pared by 5 bases and J by 5 bases, with 10 bases of the junction left unmatched. The germline V gene has CDR1 SGHTA and CDR2 FQGNSA. The CDR3 runs to 16 residues.

This clonotype was seen a few times. The chain joins TRBV6-1 to TRBJ2-5; 10 nucleotides align to TRBD2. The CDR3 length is 15 residues. Germline trimming cut 7 bases from V and 4 bases from J; bases unmatched to any gene: 9. Per the germline V gene, CDR1 is MNHNS and CDR2 is SASEGT. CDR3 nucleotides: TGTGCCAGCACTACCCCAGCGGGGGGGGTAGAGACCCAGTACTTC. It codes for CASTTPAGGVETQYF.

The sample holds a few counts of this clonotype. The rearrangement joins TRBV24-1 to TRBJ2-1, with D unclear. Trimming stripped 6 bases from V and 4 bases from J, with 9 bases between. Germline CDR1 is KGHDR and CDR2 is SFDVKD. The CDR3 loop spans 13 amino acids. DNA of the CDR3: TGTGCCACCAGTCCTCGACAATACAATGAGCAGTTCTTC. As protein: CATSPRQYNEQFF.

This clonotype was observed once. CDR3 residues: CAISGGTANTEAFF. As DNA, the CDR3 is TGTGCCATCAGTGGGGGGACTGCTAACACTGAAGCTTTCTTT. The V gene is TRBV10-3, the J gene TRBJ1-1, with TRBD1 as a possible D gene (5 bases). The germline V and J ends were trimmed by 4 bases and 2 bases, with 11 bases remaining between them. The CDR3 is 14 residues long. The germline gives CDR1 ENHRY, CDR2 SYGVKD.

This chain connects TRBV6-5 to TRBJ2-5; perhaps TRBD2 as D (5 bases). In germline, CDR1 is MNHEY, CDR2 SVGAGI. The CDR3 is 14 amino acids. Trimming pared 2 bases from V and 2 bases from J, leaving 9 bases between. CDR3 coding DNA: TGTGCCAGCAGTTACGTTCGAGGGCAAGAGACCCAGTACTTC. It translates to CASSYVRGQETQYF.

This clonotype has just a few counts. The CDR3 loop reads CASSAPGLARGDTQYF. The CDR3 region has the DNA TGCGCCAGCAGCGCTCCGGGACTAGCGAGAGGAGATACGCAGTATTTT. The gene calls are TRBV4-1 and TRBJ2-3; 10 bases are a match to TRBD2. CDR3 length: 16 residues. Germline V lookup: CDR1 MGHRA, CDR2 YSYEKL. With V trimmed by 5 bases and J by 5 bases, 10 bases remained unmatched.

This chain joins TRBV5-5 and TRBJ2-2, with D hard to call. The V gene lost 1 base and the J gene lost 1 base, with 14 bases spanning the gap. The CDR3 has 17 amino acids. The germline CDR1 and CDR2 sequences are SGHKS and YYEKEE (reference sequence). CDR3 nucleotides: TGTGCCAGCAGCTTGACTCTTGGACGGCTGAACACCGGGGAGCTGTTTTTT. Amino acids: CASSLTLGRLNTGELFF.

This clonotype was seen repeatedly, ten times or more. The gene calls are TRBV12-3 or TRBV12-4 and TRBJ2-7, with D maybe TRBD1 (6 bases). The V end lost 5 bases, the J end lost 3 bases, and 8 bases lay between the germline ends. The CDR3 has 12 residues. CDR3 bases: TGTGCCAGCAGTCCGGACAGCTACGAGCAGTACTTC. Amino acids: CASSPDSYEQYF.

This clonotype appeared a few times. V and J are TRBV4-1 and TRBJ2-1; D might be TRBD1 or TRBD2, each matching 5 bases. The V end was cut by 1 base, the J end by 10 bases, with 23 bases between. This CDR3 has 17 residues. Per the germline V gene, CDR1 is MGHRA and CDR2 is YSYEKL. The CDR3 sequence: CASSQVPGTLTVAEQFF. As DNA, the CDR3 is TGCGCCAGCAGCCAAGTGCCTGGGACCCTGACCGTTGCGGAGCAGTTCTTC.

This chain uses TRBV11-2 with TRBJ2-7, with 9 bases lining up with TRBD2. CDR1 and CDR2 (germline): SGHAT, FQNNGV. After removal of 4 bases from V and 0 bases from J, the junction contained 7 bases not matched to a gene. The CDR3 length is 16 residues. DNA for the CDR3: TGTGCCAGCAGCTCCCTGACTAGCGGAAGCTCCTACGAGCAGTACTTC. Its protein is CASSSLTSGSSYEQYF.

With respect to this clonotype: This could be a read error, since a much larger clone is one nucleotide away. The rearrangement links TRBV28 to TRBJ2-1, with D possibly called TRBD1 or TRBD2 (6 bases each). Germline CDR1 is MDHEN and CDR2 is SYDVKM. Trimming removed 10 bases from V and 7 bases from J, with 20 bases in between. This CDR3 spans 14 amino acids. Here the CDR3 DNA reads TGTGCCATCAGACACCCTGGGGGGCGGAATGAGCAGTTCTTC. Residues: CAIRHPGGRNEQFF.

The rearrangement links TRBV7-3 to TRBJ2-2, with 10 bases fitting TRBD1. From germline, CDR1 is SGHTA and CDR2 FQGTGA. The CDR3 extends over 17 amino acids. J was trimmed by 5 bases and V by 3 bases; bases with no gene match: 9. The CDR3 sequence: CASSLPSRTGGTGELFF. The CDR3 DNA reads as TGTGCCAGCAGCTTGCCGTCCAGGACAGGGGGGACCGGGGAGCTGTTTTTT.